This T cell receptor beta chain was identified in a study of T cells expressing NK-cell markers. Study details: The eight sequenced donors comprised seven who were HCMV-seropositive and one who was seronegative.

In germline, CDR1 is MNHNS, CDR2 SASEGT. The CDR3 covers 15 residues. Findings of the study overall: These same clonotypes (in several donors) also led the CD3+CD56-NKG2C+ fraction.

Template switching by 5'RACE with UMIs generated the TCR beta cDNA. TCRdb derives one entry per CDR3 protein from the 5' RACE reads, leaving out DNA. The sample table sets out approximately 380,000 distinct CDR3 sequences. A note on this clonotype: The antigen is undetermined.

This TCR came from a man between 18 and 69 years old in good health. Sequencing used blood T cells: a sorted CD56 or NKG2C T cell subset, CD4+ or CD8+ T cells, or bulk PBMC T cells (not recorded which). This chain joins TRBV6-1 and TRBJ2-1; TCRdb outputs TRBD2, but without DNA this stays unchecked. The CDR3 protein is CASTDGTSVISEQFF.